The 9 T cell receptor beta chains presented below share a single source sample, sequenced in a study of cytomegalovirus exposure and HLA in healthy donors. Both 60 Vbeta primers and 13 Jbeta primers went into the PCR. TCRdb keeps only in-frame clones here, not all; method: immunoSEQ multiplex PCR. Of 150,000 to 200,000 clones listed, approximately 80% are singletons. Sequencing was done on a sample of PBMCs. These receptor sequences come from a boy between 2 and 10 years old in good health and CMV-seronegative.

This rearrangement joins TRBV5-4 to TRBJ2-3, with 8 bases matching TRBD2. Germline V CDR1 and CDR2: SGHNT, YYREEE (reference sequence). The CDR3 covers 17 residues. With 7 bases clipped from V and 4 bases from J, the junction kept 17 bases outside the gene matches. The CDR3 DNA is TGTGCCAGCCTTGACCGGGAGGGCCAACTAAGTCCAGATACGCAGTATTTT. This translates into CASLDREGQLSPDTQYF. Based on the CDR3 plus reference TRBV5-4 and TRBJ2-3, the full variable domain is ETGVTQSPTHLIKTRGQQVTLRCSSQSGHNTVSWYQQALGQGPQFIFQYYREEENGRGNFPPRFSGLQFPNYSSELNVNALELDDSALYLCASLDREGQLSPDTQYFGPGTRLTVL.

This chain's CDR3 is CSASAGMNTEAFF. CDR3 nucleotide sequence: TGCAGCGCTTCCGCCGGGATGAACACTGAAGCTTTCTTT. The chain has TRBV29-1 and TRBJ1-1; unclear D gene. V was pared by 7 bases and J by 0 bases, with 12 bases between. CDR1 is SQVTM, CDR2 ANQGSEA, per germline. The CDR3 is made up of 13 amino acids.

The rearrangement uses TRBV28 and TRBJ1-1; D is possibly TRBD1 (5 bases). This CDR3 spans 12 amino acids. CDR1 and CDR2 (germline): MDHEN, SYDVKM. V was cut by 8 bases and J by 7 bases, with 14 bases left in between. The CDR3 here is CASVKGKYEAFF. CDR3 DNA sequence: TGTGCCAGCGTCAAGGGGAAGTATGAAGCTTTCTTT.

This chain connects TRBV6-5 to TRBJ1-1; D remains unclear. The length of the CDR3 is 13 residues. CDR1 is MNHEY, CDR2 SVGAGI, per germline. Trimming cost V 6 bases and J 0 bases, with 8 bases left between them. The DNA for the CDR3 is TGTGCCAGCAGACCACTTTTGAACACTGAAGCTTTCTTT. This gives the protein CASRPLLNTEAFF.

V gene TRBV6-4 combines with J gene TRBJ2-1; 14 nucleotides agree with TRBD2. V lost 6 bases, J lost 5 bases, and 18 bases stayed unmatched. Per germline, CDR1 MRHNA and CDR2 SNTAGT. The CDR3 totals 20 residues. The DNA of the CDR3 is TGTGCCAGCAGACACCCACTATCGGGACTAGCGGGAGTAAGGGACAATGAGCAGTTCTTC. Translation: CASRHPLSGLAGVRDNEQFF.

The CDR3 here is CASSGQGQGYEQYF. The CDR3 region has the DNA TGTGCCAGCAGCGGCCAGGGACAGGGTTACGAGCAGTACTTC. The chain recombines TRBV7-6 with TRBJ2-7; 9 bases map to TRBD1. Germline V gene sequence: CDR1 SGHVS, CDR2 FNYEAQ. CDR3 length: 14 residues. Trimming cost V 5 bases and J 4 bases; bases outside gene matches: 6. Together with reference TRBV7-6 and TRBJ2-7, the CDR3 gives the full variable domain: GAGVSQSPRYKVTKRGQDVALRCDPISGHVSLYWYRQALGQGPEFLTYFNYEAQQDKSGLPNDRFSAERPEGSISTLTIQRTEQRDSAMYRCASSGQGQGYEQYFGPGTRLTVT.

The V gene is TRBV11-3, the J gene TRBJ2-1; 11 bases agree with TRBD1. The germline V gene has CDR1 SGHNT and CDR2 YENEEA. The CDR3 totals 15 residues. The junction had 5 bases not matched to a gene; V was cut back by 5 bases and J by 5 bases. CDR3 in amino acids: CASSPGTGGHNEQFF. DNA of the CDR3: TGTGCCAGCAGCCCTGGGACAGGGGGGCACAATGAGCAGTTCTTC.

This chain uses TRBV7-2 with TRBJ1-2; D remains ambiguous. The germline V gene has CDR1 SGHTA and CDR2 FQGNSA. CDR3 length equals 13 residues. V was shortened by 5 bases and J by 2 bases, with 9 bases between the two germline ends. In DNA, the CDR3 is TGTGCCAGCAGCGTAACACCGAACTATGGCTACACCTTC. Encoded protein: CASSVTPNYGYTF.

The J gene is TRBJ2-5, the V gene TRBV7-2; D possibly corresponds to TRBD1 (6 bases). With 3 bases removed from V and 7 bases from J, the gap between germline ends came to 18 bases. In germline, CDR1 is SGHTA, CDR2 FQGNSA. The CDR3 runs 15 residues. This CDR3 is CASSFLQGDQGTQYF. Here the CDR3 DNA reads TGTGCCAGCAGCTTCTTACAGGGTGACCAGGGGACCCAGTACTTC.